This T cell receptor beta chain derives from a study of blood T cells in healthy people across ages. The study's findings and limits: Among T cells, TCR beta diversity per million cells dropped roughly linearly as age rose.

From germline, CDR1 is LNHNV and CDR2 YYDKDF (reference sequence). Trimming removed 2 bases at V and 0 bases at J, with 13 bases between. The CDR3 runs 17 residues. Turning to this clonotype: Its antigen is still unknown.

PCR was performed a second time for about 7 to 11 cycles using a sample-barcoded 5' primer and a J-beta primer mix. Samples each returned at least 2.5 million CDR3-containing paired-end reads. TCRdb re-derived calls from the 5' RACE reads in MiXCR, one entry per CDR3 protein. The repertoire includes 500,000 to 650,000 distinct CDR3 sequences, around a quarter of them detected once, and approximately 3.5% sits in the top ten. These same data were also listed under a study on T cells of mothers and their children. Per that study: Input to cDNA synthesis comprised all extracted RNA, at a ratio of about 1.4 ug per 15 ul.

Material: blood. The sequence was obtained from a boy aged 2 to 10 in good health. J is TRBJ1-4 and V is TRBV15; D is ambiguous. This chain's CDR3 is CATSRSLIGSTNEKLFF. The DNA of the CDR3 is TGTGCCACCAGCAGATCTTTAATCGGGTCAACTAATGAAAAACTGTTTTTT.